Sequencing of this T cell receptor beta chain was carried out in a study of control samples from healthy donors and cancer patients. This table comes from immunoSEQ multiplex PCR, and its TCRdb copy is limited to in-frame clones, with some not included. The data contain over 100,000 clones, 75% to 95% of them singletons. The CDR3 consists of 12 residues. Trimming pared 8 bases from V and 7 bases from J, leaving 14 bases between. CDR1 and CDR2 from the germline V gene are SNHLY and FYNNEI. Sequenced input: blood. The chain recombines TRBV2 with TRBJ1-2; D ambiguous. The source is a man between 35 and 55 years old in good health. For the CDR3, the DNA is TGTGCCAGCGTCACACAGAGAGGTGGCTACACCTTC. This sequence encodes CASVTQRGGYTF. Using reference TRBV2 and TRBJ1-2 for the parts outside the CDR3, the full variable domain is EPEVTQTPSHQVTQMGQEVILRCVPISNHLYFYWYRQILGQKVEFLVSFYNNEISEKSEIFDDQFSVERPDGSNFTLKIRSTKLEDSAMYFCASVTQRGGYTFGSGTRLTVV.